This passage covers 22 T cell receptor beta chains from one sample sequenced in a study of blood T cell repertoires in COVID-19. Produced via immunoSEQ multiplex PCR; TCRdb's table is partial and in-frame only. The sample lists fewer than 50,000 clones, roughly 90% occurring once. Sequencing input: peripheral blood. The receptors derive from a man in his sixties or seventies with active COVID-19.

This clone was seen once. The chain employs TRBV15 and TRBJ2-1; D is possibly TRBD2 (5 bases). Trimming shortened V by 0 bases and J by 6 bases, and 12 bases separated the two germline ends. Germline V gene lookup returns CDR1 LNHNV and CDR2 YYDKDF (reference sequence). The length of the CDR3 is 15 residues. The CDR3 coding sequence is TGTGCCACCAGCAGAGATCGAAAGCGGCGCAATGAGCAGTTCTTC. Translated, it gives CATSRDRKRRNEQFF.

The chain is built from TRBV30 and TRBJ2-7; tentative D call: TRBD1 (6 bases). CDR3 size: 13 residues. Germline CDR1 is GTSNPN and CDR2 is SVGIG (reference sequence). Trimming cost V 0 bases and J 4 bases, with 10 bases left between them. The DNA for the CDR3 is TGTGCCTGGAGTGTACAGGGTGGGTACGAGCAGTACTTC. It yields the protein CAWSVQGGYEQYF.

CDR3 loop: CAISRRANTEAFF. The CDR3 bases are TGTGCCATATCTCGGAGGGCGAACACTGAAGCTTTCTTT. The chain carries TRBV19 and TRBJ1-1; D unclear. V lost 10 bases to trimming and J lost 1 base, with 13 bases between them. The germline V gene has CDR1 LNHDA and CDR2 SQIVND (reference sequence). This CDR3 is built from 13 residues.

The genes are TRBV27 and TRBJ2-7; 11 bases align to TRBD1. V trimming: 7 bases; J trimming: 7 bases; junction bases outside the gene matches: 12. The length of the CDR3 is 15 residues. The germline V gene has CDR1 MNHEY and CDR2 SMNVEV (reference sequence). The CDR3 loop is CASKSTGTGGGEQYF. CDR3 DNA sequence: TGTGCCAGCAAATCTACAGGGACAGGGGGAGGGGAGCAGTACTTC.

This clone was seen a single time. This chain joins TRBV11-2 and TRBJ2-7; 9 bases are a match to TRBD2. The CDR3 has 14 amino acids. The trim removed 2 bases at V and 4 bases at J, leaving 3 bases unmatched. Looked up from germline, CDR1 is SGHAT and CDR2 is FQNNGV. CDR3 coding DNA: TGTGCCAGCAGCTTATCCAGCGGGAGGTACGAGCAGTACTTC. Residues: CASSLSSGRYEQYF. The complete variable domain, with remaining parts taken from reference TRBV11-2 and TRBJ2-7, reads EAGVAQSPRYKIIEKRQSVAFWCNPISGHATLYWYQQILGQGPKLLIQFQNNGVVDDSQLPKDRFSAERLKGVDSTLKIQPAKLEDSAVYLCASSLSSGRYEQYFGPGTRLTVT.

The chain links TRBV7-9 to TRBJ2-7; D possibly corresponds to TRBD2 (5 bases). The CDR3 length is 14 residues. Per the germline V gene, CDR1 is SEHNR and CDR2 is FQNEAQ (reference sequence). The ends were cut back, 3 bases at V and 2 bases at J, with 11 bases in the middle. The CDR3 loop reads CASSFLTGTYEQYF. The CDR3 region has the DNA TGTGCCAGCAGCTTCTTAACGGGGACCTACGAGCAGTACTTC.

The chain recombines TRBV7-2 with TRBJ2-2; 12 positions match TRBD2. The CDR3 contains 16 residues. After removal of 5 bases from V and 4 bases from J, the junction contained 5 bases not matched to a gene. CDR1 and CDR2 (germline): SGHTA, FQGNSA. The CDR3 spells CASSPRLAGVTGELFF. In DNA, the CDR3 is TGTGCCAGCAGCCCCCGACTAGCGGGAGTCACCGGGGAGCTGTTTTTT. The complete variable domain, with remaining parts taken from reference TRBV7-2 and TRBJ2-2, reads GAGVSQSPSNKVTEKGKDVELRCDPISGHTALYWYRQSLGQGLEFLIYFQGNSAPDKSGLPSDRFSAERTGGSVSTLTIQRTQQEDSAVYLCASSPRLAGVTGELFFGEGSRLTVL.

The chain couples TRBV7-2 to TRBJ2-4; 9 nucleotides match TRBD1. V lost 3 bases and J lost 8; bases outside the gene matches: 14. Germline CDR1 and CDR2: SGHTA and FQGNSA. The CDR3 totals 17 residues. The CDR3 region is CASSLGGQGPWNDIQYF. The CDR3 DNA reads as TGTGCCAGCAGCTTGGGGGGACAGGGTCCTTGGAACGACATTCAGTACTTC.

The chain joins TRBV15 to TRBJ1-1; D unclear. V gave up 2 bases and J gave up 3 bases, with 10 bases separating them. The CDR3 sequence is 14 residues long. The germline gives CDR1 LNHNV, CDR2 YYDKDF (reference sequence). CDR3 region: CATSRRVGDTEAFF. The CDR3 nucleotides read TGTGCCACCAGCAGAAGAGTCGGGGACACTGAAGCTTTCTTT.

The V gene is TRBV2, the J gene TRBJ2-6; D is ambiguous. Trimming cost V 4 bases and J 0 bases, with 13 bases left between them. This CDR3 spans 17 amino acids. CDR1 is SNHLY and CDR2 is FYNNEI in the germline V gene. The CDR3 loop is CASSVGRSTSGANVLTF. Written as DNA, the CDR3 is TGTGCCAGCAGTGTGGGCAGGTCTACCTCTGGGGCCAACGTCCTGACTTTC.

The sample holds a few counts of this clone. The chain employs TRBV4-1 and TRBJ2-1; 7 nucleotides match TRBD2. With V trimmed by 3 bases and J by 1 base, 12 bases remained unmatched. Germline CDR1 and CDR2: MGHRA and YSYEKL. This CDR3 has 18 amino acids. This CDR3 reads CASSQIYRLAESYNEQFF. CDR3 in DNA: TGCGCCAGCAGCCAGATCTACCGACTAGCCGAGTCCTACAATGAGCAGTTCTTC.

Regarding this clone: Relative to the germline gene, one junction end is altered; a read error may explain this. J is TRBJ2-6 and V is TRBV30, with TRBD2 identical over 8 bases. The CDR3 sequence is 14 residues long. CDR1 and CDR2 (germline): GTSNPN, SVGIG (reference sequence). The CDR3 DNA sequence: TGTGCCTGGAGTGCCGTTAGCGGGGTCAACGTCCTGACTTTC. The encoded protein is CAWSAVSGVNVLTF.

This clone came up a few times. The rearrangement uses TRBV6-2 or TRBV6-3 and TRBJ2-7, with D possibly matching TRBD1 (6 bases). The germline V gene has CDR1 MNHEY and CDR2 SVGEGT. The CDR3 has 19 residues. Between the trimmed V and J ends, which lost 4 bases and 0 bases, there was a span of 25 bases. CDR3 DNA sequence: TGTGCCAGCAGTTCCTTCATCATGCAGGGGTCCCTCCTCTCCTACGAGCAGTACTTC. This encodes CASSSFIMQGSLLSYEQYF.

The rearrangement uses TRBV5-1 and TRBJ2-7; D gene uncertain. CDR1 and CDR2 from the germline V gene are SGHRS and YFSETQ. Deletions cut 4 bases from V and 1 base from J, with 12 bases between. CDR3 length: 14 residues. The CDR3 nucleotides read TGCGCCAGCAGCCAATTCCGGCGGTCCTACGAGCAGTACTTC. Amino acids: CASSQFRRSYEQYF. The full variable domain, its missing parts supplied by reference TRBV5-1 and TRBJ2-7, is KAGVTQTPRYLIKTRGQQVTLSCSPISGHRSVSWYQQTPGQGLQFLFEYFSETQRNKGNFPGRFSGRQFSNSRSEMNVSTLELGDSALYLCASSQFRRSYEQYFGPGTRLTVT.

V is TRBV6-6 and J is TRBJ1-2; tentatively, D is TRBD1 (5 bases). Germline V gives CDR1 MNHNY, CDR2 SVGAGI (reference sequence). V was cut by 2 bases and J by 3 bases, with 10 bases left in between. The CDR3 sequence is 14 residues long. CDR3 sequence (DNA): TGTGCCAGCAGTTACAAGGACACCTACTATGGCTACACCTTC. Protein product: CASSYKDTYYGYTF.

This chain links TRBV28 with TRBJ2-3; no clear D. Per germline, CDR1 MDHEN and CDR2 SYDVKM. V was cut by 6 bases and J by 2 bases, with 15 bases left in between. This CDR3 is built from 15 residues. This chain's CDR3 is CASRFSPVFTDTQYF. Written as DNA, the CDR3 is TGTGCCAGCAGGTTCTCCCCAGTGTTCACAGATACGCAGTATTTT.

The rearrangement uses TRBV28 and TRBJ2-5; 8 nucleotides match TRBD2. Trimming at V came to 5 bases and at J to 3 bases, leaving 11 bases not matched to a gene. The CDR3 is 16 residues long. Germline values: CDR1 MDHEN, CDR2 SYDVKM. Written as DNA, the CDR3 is TGTGCCAGCAGTGGGGCCGGACTAGCACATGAAGAGACCCAGTACTTC. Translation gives CASSGAGLAHEETQYF.

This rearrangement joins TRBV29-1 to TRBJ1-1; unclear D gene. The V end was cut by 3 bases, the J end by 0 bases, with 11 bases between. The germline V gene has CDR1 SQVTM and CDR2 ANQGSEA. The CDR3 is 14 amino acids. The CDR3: CSVEGGLLNTEAFF. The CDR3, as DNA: TGCAGCGTTGAGGGCGGACTCTTGAACACTGAAGCTTTCTTT.

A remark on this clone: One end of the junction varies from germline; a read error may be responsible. This CDR3 is CAASDLPAGGLSTDTQYF. The CDR3 region has the DNA TGTGCCGCCAGTGATTTGCCAGCGGGAGGGCTTAGCACAGATACGCAGTATTTT. The V call is TRBV24-1, the J call TRBJ2-3, with 10 bases identical to TRBD2. The CDR3 sequence is 18 residues long. The germline V gene has CDR1 KGHDR and CDR2 SFDVKD.

The CDR3 region is CASSPGTQQETQYF. DNA for the CDR3: TGTGCCAGCAGCCCCGGGACACAACAAGAGACCCAGTACTTC. This chain connects TRBV7-2 to TRBJ2-5; the D gene is possibly TRBD1 (6 bases). Germline loops: CDR1 SGHTA, CDR2 FQGNSA. With 5 bases removed from V and 2 bases from J, the gap between germline ends came to 12 bases. The CDR3 consists of 14 residues.

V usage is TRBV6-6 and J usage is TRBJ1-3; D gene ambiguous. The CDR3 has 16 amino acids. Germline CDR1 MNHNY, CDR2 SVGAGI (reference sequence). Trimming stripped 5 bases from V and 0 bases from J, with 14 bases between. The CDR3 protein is CASSRSQVRSGNTIYF. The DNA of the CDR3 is TGTGCCAGCAGTCGAAGCCAGGTTCGCTCTGGAAACACCATATATTTT.

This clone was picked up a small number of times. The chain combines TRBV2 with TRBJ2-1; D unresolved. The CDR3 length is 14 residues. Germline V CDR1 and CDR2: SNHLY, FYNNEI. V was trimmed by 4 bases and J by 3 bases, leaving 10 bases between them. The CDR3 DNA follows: TGTGCCAGCAGTGTGATGGGCAGCTACAATGAGCAGTTCTTC. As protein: CASSVMGSYNEQFF.